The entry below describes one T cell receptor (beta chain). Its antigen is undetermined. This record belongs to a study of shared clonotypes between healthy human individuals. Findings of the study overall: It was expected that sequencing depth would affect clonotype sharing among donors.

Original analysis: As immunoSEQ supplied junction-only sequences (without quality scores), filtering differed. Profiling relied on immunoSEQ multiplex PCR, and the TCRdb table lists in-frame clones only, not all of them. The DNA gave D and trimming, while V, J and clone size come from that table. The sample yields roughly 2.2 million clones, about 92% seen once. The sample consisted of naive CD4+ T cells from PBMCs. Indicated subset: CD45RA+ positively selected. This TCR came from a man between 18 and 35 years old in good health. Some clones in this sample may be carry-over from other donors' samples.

The CDR3 DNA follows: TGCGCCAGCAGTCTAGCGGGGAGCTCCTACAATGAGCAGTTCTTC. Translated, it gives CASSLAGSSYNEQFF. The chain links TRBV10-1 to TRBJ2-1, with 9 nucleotides matching TRBD2. Losses at the gene ends were 5 bases for V and 0 bases for J; bases not matched to a gene: 2. CDR3 length equals 15 residues. The germline CDR1 and CDR2 sequences are WNHNN and SYGVQD (reference sequence).